The TCR beta chain under discussion was sequenced for a study of cytomegalovirus exposure and HLA in healthy donors. The CDR3 runs 14 residues. Trimming pared 3 bases from V and 10 bases from J, leaving 14 bases between. Germline assignment: CDR1 SGDLS and CDR2 YYNGEE. PCR primers comprised 60 Vbeta and 13 Jbeta primers. Only in-frame clones appear in the TCRdb table, and some are missing; sequencing was by immunoSEQ multiplex PCR. The table shows some 190,000 clones, with roughly 77% occurring only once. This TCR came from a woman aged 45-65 years in good health and CMV-seronegative. The chain employs TRBV9 and TRBJ1-6; TRBD1 is a possible D gene (6 bases). The sample taken for sequencing was PBMCs. DNA for the CDR3: TGTGCCAGCAGCGGCACAGGGTTTCAATCACCCCTCCACTTT. This sequence encodes CASSGTGFQSPLHF. Supplemented by reference TRBV9 and TRBJ1-6, the full variable domain reads DSGVTQTPKHLITATGQRVTLRCSPRSGDLSVYWYQQSLDQGLQFLIQYYNGEERAKGNILERFSAQQFPDLHSELNLSSLELGDSALYFCASSGTGFQSPLHFGNGTRLTVT.